The next 8 T cell receptor beta chains were all read from a single sample in a study of blood T cell repertoires in COVID-19. Sequenced by immunoSEQ multiplex PCR; TCRdb stores in-frame clones only, minus some. The sample contains under 65,000 clones, around 76% of which appear only once. The material sequenced was peripheral blood. Receptors originate from an older woman with acute or convalescent COVID-19.

V is TRBV4-1 and J is TRBJ1-2; D is possibly TRBD1 (5 bases). V lost 4 bases to trimming and J lost 0 bases, with 12 bases between them. CDR1 and CDR2 (germline): MGHRA, YSYEKL. The length of the CDR3 is 15 residues. The CDR3 DNA is TGCGCCAGCAGCCCAGGGCCGTTAGCTAACTATGGCTACACCTTC. It yields the protein CASSPGPLANYGYTF.

J is TRBJ2-7 and V is TRBV5-1, with a possible D match to TRBD2 (6 bases). V was trimmed by 4 bases and J by 4 bases, leaving 9 bases between them. This CDR3 region has 12 residues. Germline V gene data show CDR1 as SGHRS and CDR2 as YFSETQ. This CDR3 reads CASSATSYEQYF. DNA for the CDR3: TGCGCCAGCAGCGCGACTAGTTACGAGCAGTACTTC.

This chain links TRBV4-3 with TRBJ1-2; the D is unclear. The CDR3 loop spans 13 amino acids. The V end was cut by 3 bases, the J end by 8 bases, with 13 bases between. Germline V gene lookup returns CDR1 LGHNA and CDR2 YSLEER. As DNA, the CDR3 is TGCGCCAGCAGCCACCTATTAAAAACGGGCTACACCTTC. Translated, it gives CASSHLLKTGYTF.

The chain uses TRBV7-8 and TRBJ2-7, with D tentatively TRBD1 (5 bases). With 5 bases removed from V and 3 bases from J, the gap between germline ends came to 17 bases. The CDR3 has 15 residues. Germline-derived CDR1 and CDR2 are SGHVS and FQNEAQ. DNA for the CDR3: TGTGCCAGCAGCCCAAGCGAGGACAATCTCTACGAGCAGTACTTC. Translating it yields CASSPSEDNLYEQYF.

This clone was detected only a few times. The rearrangement links TRBV5-1 to TRBJ2-7; D gene uncertain. The V and J ends lost 7 bases and 0 bases respectively, with 14 bases between them. CDR3 length: 14 amino acids. The germline gives CDR1 SGHRS, CDR2 YFSETQ. As DNA, the CDR3 is TGCGCCAGCTCCCTAGTTTCGTACTCCTACGAGCAGTACTTC. This translates into CASSLVSYSYEQYF.

This clone was seen a single time. V gene TRBV19 combines with J gene TRBJ1-3, with unresolved D. Trimming shortened V by 8 bases and J by 4 bases, and 12 bases separated the two germline ends. The CDR3 loop spans 13 amino acids. Germline V gene data show CDR1 as LNHDA and CDR2 as SQIVND (reference sequence). CDR3 amino acids: CASGGHTGNTIYF. As DNA, the CDR3 is TGTGCCAGTGGAGGGCATACCGGAAACACCATATATTTT.

The chain is built from TRBV10-1 and TRBJ1-1; a possible D gene is TRBD1 (6 bases). V lost 6 bases and J 2 bases, leaving 13 bases between the germline ends. The CDR3 is made up of 14 amino acids. In germline, CDR1 is WNHNN, CDR2 SYGVQD (reference sequence). CDR3 nucleotide sequence: TGCGCCAGCAGACAGGGTCCCCAAAACACTGAAGCTTTCTTT. It translates to CASRQGPQNTEAFF.

This clone has just one count. The rearrangement uses TRBV19 and TRBJ2-4, with a possible D match to TRBD1 (5 bases). The CDR3 runs to 13 residues. Germline V gene sequence: CDR1 LNHDA, CDR2 SQIVND (reference sequence). V shed 5 bases and J shed 8 bases, with 13 bases lying between them. CDR3 DNA sequence: TGTGCCAGTAGTTCCAGGGCCGATGACATTCAGTACTTC. Translated, it gives CASSSRADDIQYF.